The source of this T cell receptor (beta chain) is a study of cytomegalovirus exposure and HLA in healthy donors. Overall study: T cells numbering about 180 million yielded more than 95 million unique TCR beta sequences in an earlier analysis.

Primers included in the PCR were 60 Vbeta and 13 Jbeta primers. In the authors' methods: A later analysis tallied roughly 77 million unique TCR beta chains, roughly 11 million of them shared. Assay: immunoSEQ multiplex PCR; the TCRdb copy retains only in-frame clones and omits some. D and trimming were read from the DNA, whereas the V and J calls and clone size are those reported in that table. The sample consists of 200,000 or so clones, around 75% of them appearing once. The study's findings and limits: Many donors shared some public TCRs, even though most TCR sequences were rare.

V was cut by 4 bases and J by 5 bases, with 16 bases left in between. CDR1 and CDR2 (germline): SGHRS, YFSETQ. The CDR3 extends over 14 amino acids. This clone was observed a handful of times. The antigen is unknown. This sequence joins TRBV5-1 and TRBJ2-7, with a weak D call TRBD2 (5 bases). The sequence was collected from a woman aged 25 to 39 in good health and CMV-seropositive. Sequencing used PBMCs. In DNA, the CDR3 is TGCGCCAGCAGCGCTACTAGTGGGTGGCACGAGCAGTACTTC. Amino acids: CASSATSGWHEQYF.